These T cell receptor beta chains were read from a single sample in a study of cytomegalovirus exposure and HLA in healthy donors. Repertoires were generated with immunoSEQ multiplex PCR, while TCRdb's copy carries only in-frame clones and drops some. The data contain around 91,000 clones, 78% of them singletons. The sample consisted of PBMCs. These receptors all come from a male donor in good health and CMV-seropositive. Both conserved end residues are part of each CDR3. D genes are given only for firm matches. Clone sizes are given selectively: once, few, many, or a class where the clone is expanded.

j_gene: TRBJ2-3; d_gene: TRBD2; abundance: once; v_gene: TRBV7-9; CDR3nt: TGTGCCAGCAGCCCCGGGGGGGGACTAGCGATCACAGATACGCAGTATTTT; CDR3aa: CASSPGGGLAITDTQYF
j_gene: TRBJ2-7; d_gene: TRBD1; abundance: -; v_gene: TRBV6-1; CDR3nt: TGTGCCAGCAGTGTAGGGACAGGGGGCTCCTACGAGCAGTACTTC; CDR3aa: CASSVGTGGSYEQYF
j_gene: TRBJ2-7; d_gene: -; abundance: -; v_gene: TRBV5-4; CDR3nt: TGTGCCAGCAGCAATACAGGAAGCCCCTACGAGCAGTACTTC; CDR3aa: CASSNTGSPYEQYF
j_gene: TRBJ2-4; d_gene: -; abundance: -; v_gene: TRBV20-1; CDR3nt: TGCAGTGCTATACCGGGGGACATTCAGTACTTC; CDR3aa: CSAIPGDIQYF
j_gene: TRBJ2-7; d_gene: TRBD1; abundance: few; v_gene: TRBV27; CDR3nt: TGTGCCAGCAGTTTTGGGACAGGTCCCTACGAGCAGTACTTC; CDR3aa: CASSFGTGPYEQYF
j_gene: TRBJ2-7; d_gene: TRBD1; abundance: few; v_gene: TRBV7-9; CDR3nt: TGTGCCAGCAGCGGTACAGGGGACCCCGGCGAGCAGTACTTC; CDR3aa: CASSGTGDPGEQYF
j_gene: TRBJ1-1; d_gene: -; abundance: once; v_gene: TRBV11-1; CDR3nt: TGTGCCAGCAGCTTCGCAGGAACTAACACTGAAGCTTTCTTT; CDR3aa: CASSFAGTNTEAFF
j_gene: TRBJ2-7; d_gene: -; abundance: -; v_gene: TRBV5-8; CDR3nt: TGTGCCAGCAGCTTGATCGGGTTCCCCTACGAGCAGTACTTC; CDR3aa: CASSLIGFPYEQYF
j_gene: TRBJ1-2; d_gene: TRBD1; abundance: -; v_gene: TRBV7-9; CDR3nt: TGTGCCAGCAGCGCCGACCTACAGGGGAACACCTTC; CDR3aa: CASSADLQGNTF
j_gene: TRBJ2-7; d_gene: -; abundance: -; v_gene: TRBV18; CDR3nt: TGTGCCAGCTCACCCAAGGGAGCAGCTTCCTACGAGCAGTACTTC; CDR3aa: CASSPKGAASYEQYF
j_gene: TRBJ1-5; d_gene: -; abundance: -; v_gene: TRBV7-9; CDR3nt: TGTGCCAGCAGCTTATCCGGGGTCCAGCCCCAGCATTTT; CDR3aa: CASSLSGVQPQHF
j_gene: TRBJ2-1; d_gene: TRBD2; abundance: -; v_gene: TRBV5-1; CDR3nt: TGCGCCAGCAGCTTGCCCACTAGCGGGAGTGGTAATGAGCAGTTCTTC; CDR3aa: CASSLPTSGSGNEQFF
j_gene: TRBJ2-7; d_gene: -; abundance: -; v_gene: TRBV7-6; CDR3nt: TGTGCCAGCAGCTTGACCCGTTTTCAGGGGCCCCACTACGAGCAGTACTTC; CDR3aa: CASSLTRFQGPHYEQYF
j_gene: TRBJ2-7; d_gene: -; abundance: -; v_gene: TRBV7-9; CDR3nt: TGTGCCAGCAGCGAGGGGGATTCGCGGACCTACGAGCAGTACTTC; CDR3aa: CASSEGDSRTYEQYF
j_gene: TRBJ2-5; d_gene: TRBD2; abundance: -; v_gene: TRBV19; CDR3nt: TGTGCCAGTAGTTTTTCCTGGCGGGAGAGCCAAGAGACCCAGTACTTC; CDR3aa: CASSFSWRESQETQYF
j_gene: TRBJ1-1; d_gene: -; abundance: -; v_gene: TRBV28; CDR3nt: TGTGCCAGCAGTACCAATCGACTTTCAATGAACACTGAAGCTTTCTTT; CDR3aa: CASSTNRLSMNTEAFF
j_gene: TRBJ1-1; d_gene: TRBD1; abundance: few; v_gene: TRBV30; CDR3nt: TGTGCCTGGAGTGTGGACAGGGGATGGGGCACTGAAGCTTTCTTT; CDR3aa: CAWSVDRGWGTEAFF
j_gene: TRBJ2-7; d_gene: TRBD1; abundance: once; v_gene: TRBV6-5; CDR3nt: TGTGCCAGCAGTCCCGGTACAGGGGGCTCCTACGAGCAGTACTTC; CDR3aa: CASSPGTGGSYEQYF
j_gene: TRBJ2-5; d_gene: TRBD2; abundance: -; v_gene: TRBV5-1; CDR3nt: TGCGCCAGCAGCGGAAGACTAGCGGGAGGGGAGACCCAGTACTTC; CDR3aa: CASSGRLAGGETQYF
j_gene: TRBJ2-7; d_gene: -; abundance: -; v_gene: TRBV7-9; CDR3nt: TGTGCCAGCAGCTCGAAGGGTTATCTAGGGGACTCCTACGAGCAGTACTTC; CDR3aa: CASSSKGYLGDSYEQYF
j_gene: TRBJ1-2; d_gene: TRBD1; abundance: -; v_gene: TRBV5-4; CDR3nt: TGTGCCAGCAGCCCGGACAGGCTGACTAACTATGGCTACACCTTC; CDR3aa: CASSPDRLTNYGYTF
j_gene: TRBJ1-5; d_gene: TRBD1; abundance: once; v_gene: TRBV5-5; CDR3nt: TGTGCCAGCAGCTTTCTATCGTCAGGGGGAATCAATCAGCCCCAGCATTTT; CDR3aa: CASSFLSSGGINQPQHF
j_gene: TRBJ2-7; d_gene: -; abundance: -; v_gene: TRBV6-5; CDR3nt: TGTGCCAGCAGCACCAGGGCTCACTCCTACGAGCAGTACTTC; CDR3aa: CASSTRAHSYEQYF
j_gene: TRBJ1-1; d_gene: -; abundance: -; v_gene: TRBV5-1; CDR3nt: TGCGCCAGCAGCCTCGGGTATTCGGACACTGAAGCTTTCTTT; CDR3aa: CASSLGYSDTEAFF
j_gene: TRBJ2-7; d_gene: -; abundance: -; v_gene: TRBV6-5; CDR3nt: TGTGCCAGCAGTTACGAGAGACTAGACTACGAGCAGTACTTC; CDR3aa: CASSYERLDYEQYF
j_gene: TRBJ2-2; d_gene: -; abundance: -; v_gene: TRBV9; CDR3nt: TGTGCCAGCAGCGTCAGTTCCGGGGAGCTGTTTTTT; CDR3aa: CASSVSSGELFF
j_gene: TRBJ2-1; d_gene: TRBD2; abundance: -; v_gene: TRBV30; CDR3nt: TGTGCCTGGAGTGCGGGGGGGGGAGGGCCATTGCAGTTCTTC; CDR3aa: CAWSAGGGGPLQFF
j_gene: TRBJ2-7; d_gene: -; abundance: once; v_gene: TRBV7-3; CDR3nt: TGTGCCAGCAGCTTAAGCCGGAGCTCCTACGAGCAGTACTTC; CDR3aa: CASSLSRSSYEQYF
j_gene: TRBJ2-7; d_gene: -; abundance: -; v_gene: TRBV6-6; CDR3nt: TGTGCCAGCAGTTCCGTGGGCTCCTCTACCTACGAGCAGTACTTC; CDR3aa: CASSSVGSSTYEQYF
j_gene: TRBJ1-2; d_gene: TRBD1; abundance: -; v_gene: TRBV6-1; CDR3nt: TGTGCCAGCATGTGGGACAGGGGAAATGGCTACACCTTC; CDR3aa: CASMWDRGNGYTF
j_gene: TRBJ1-5; d_gene: TRBD1; abundance: -; v_gene: TRBV18; CDR3nt: TGTGCCAGCTCCCGCGACAGGGACCTTAAGGGACAGCCCCAGCATTTT; CDR3aa: CASSRDRDLKGQPQHF
j_gene: TRBJ1-6; d_gene: -; abundance: -; v_gene: TRBV19; CDR3nt: TGTGCCAGTAGTGCCGGGGAGGTTGGGATTTCACCCCTCCACTTT; CDR3aa: CASSAGEVGISPLHF
j_gene: TRBJ1-1; d_gene: TRBD1; abundance: -; v_gene: TRBV19; CDR3nt: TGTGCCAGTAGTATTTGGCAGGGGGGCACTGAAGCTTTCTTT; CDR3aa: CASSIWQGGTEAFF
j_gene: TRBJ2-3; d_gene: -; abundance: -; v_gene: TRBV7-8; CDR3nt: TGTGCCAGCAGCTTAGGAGGGAACCCTGGCACAGATACGCAGTATTTT; CDR3aa: CASSLGGNPGTDTQYF
j_gene: TRBJ1-2; d_gene: -; abundance: -; v_gene: TRBV28; CDR3nt: TGTGCCAGCAGCTGGGACACCCCAGGGAACTATGGCTACACCTTC; CDR3aa: CASSWDTPGNYGYTF
j_gene: TRBJ2-7; d_gene: -; abundance: -; v_gene: TRBV7-2; CDR3nt: TGTGCCAGCAGCCCCAGGGTGGGCTACGAGCAGTACTTC; CDR3aa: CASSPRVGYEQYF
j_gene: TRBJ2-6; d_gene: -; abundance: -; v_gene: TRBV27; CDR3nt: TGTGCCAGCAGCCGAGGCTTAGGGAGAGGGGCCAACGTCCTGACTTTC; CDR3aa: CASSRGLGRGANVLTF
j_gene: TRBJ2-7; d_gene: TRBD2; abundance: -; v_gene: TRBV30; CDR3nt: TGTGCCTGGGAAAGACTAGCGGGCGAGCAGTACTTC; CDR3aa: CAWERLAGEQYF
j_gene: TRBJ1-2; d_gene: -; abundance: -; v_gene: TRBV4-2; CDR3nt: TGTGCCAGCAGCCAAGTGGGAGAAAGTAACTATGGCTACACCTTC; CDR3aa: CASSQVGESNYGYTF
j_gene: TRBJ1-1; d_gene: TRBD1; abundance: -; v_gene: TRBV29-1; CDR3nt: TGCAGCGTTGAATCGTGGACAGGGGAGGGTACTGAAGCTTTCTTT; CDR3aa: CSVESWTGEGTEAFF
j_gene: TRBJ1-2; d_gene: -; abundance: -; v_gene: TRBV5-1; CDR3nt: TGCGCCAGCAGCCCGGGGGGTGACACGGACTATGGCCACACCTTC; CDR3aa: CASSPGGDTDYGHTF
j_gene: TRBJ1-6; d_gene: -; abundance: few; v_gene: TRBV28; CDR3nt: TGTGCCAGCAATAGCGGTAGCCTACCTTTCCACTTT; CDR3aa: CASNSGSLPFHF
j_gene: TRBJ2-1; d_gene: TRBD2; abundance: -; v_gene: TRBV7-9; CDR3nt: TGTGCCAGCAGCTCCCCTAGCGGGGGTTACAATGAGCAGTTCTTC; CDR3aa: CASSSPSGGYNEQFF
j_gene: TRBJ2-1; d_gene: -; abundance: -; v_gene: TRBV10-3; CDR3nt: TGTGCCATCAGTGAACAGGGACGTCACAATGAGCAGTTCTTC; CDR3aa: CAISEQGRHNEQFF
j_gene: TRBJ2-2; d_gene: -; abundance: -; v_gene: TRBV13; CDR3nt: TGTGCCAGCAGCTGGCGGCGCGGCTACGGGGAGCTGTTTTTT; CDR3aa: CASSWRRGYGELFF
j_gene: TRBJ2-7; d_gene: -; abundance: few; v_gene: TRBV2; CDR3nt: TGTGCCAGCAGTTCCGTCGCCTACGAGCAGTACTTC; CDR3aa: CASSSVAYEQYF
j_gene: TRBJ1-5; d_gene: -; abundance: -; v_gene: TRBV7-9; CDR3nt: TGTGCCAGCAGCTCCTTCGGCAATCAGCCCCAGCATTTT; CDR3aa: CASSSFGNQPQHF
j_gene: TRBJ1-6; d_gene: -; abundance: -; v_gene: TRBV30; CDR3nt: TGTGCCTGGAGTGCTCTATTAGGACTGCAGAATTCACCCCTCCACTTT; CDR3aa: CAWSALLGLQNSPLHF
j_gene: TRBJ2-1; d_gene: TRBD2; abundance: -; v_gene: TRBV9; CDR3nt: TGTGCCAGCAGCGTAGAACTAGCGGGAGGCCACAATGAGCAGTTCTTC; CDR3aa: CASSVELAGGHNEQFF
j_gene: TRBJ2-6; d_gene: -; abundance: -; v_gene: TRBV2; CDR3nt: TGTGCCAGCTTTCCAGTCTCTGGGGCCAACGTCCTGACTTTC; CDR3aa: CASFPVSGANVLTF
j_gene: TRBJ1-2; d_gene: -; abundance: -; v_gene: TRBV28; CDR3nt: TGTGCCAGCAGTCCACACTATAACTATGGCTACACCTTC; CDR3aa: CASSPHYNYGYTF
j_gene: TRBJ2-6; d_gene: TRBD1; abundance: once; v_gene: TRBV27; CDR3nt: TGTGCCAGCAGTTTAAAACAGGGGGCGATCGGGGTACTTGGGGCCAACGTCCTGACTTTC; CDR3aa: CASSLKQGAIGVLGANVLTF
j_gene: TRBJ2-7; d_gene: TRBD1; abundance: -; v_gene: TRBV28; CDR3nt: TGTGCCAGTACACAGGGGGCCTATTACGAGCAGTACTTC; CDR3aa: CASTQGAYYEQYF
j_gene: TRBJ2-3; d_gene: -; abundance: -; v_gene: TRBV27; CDR3nt: TGTGCCAGCAGCACCACACGGGGGAAACTAGCTGGCACAGATACGCAGTATTTT; CDR3aa: CASSTTRGKLAGTDTQYF